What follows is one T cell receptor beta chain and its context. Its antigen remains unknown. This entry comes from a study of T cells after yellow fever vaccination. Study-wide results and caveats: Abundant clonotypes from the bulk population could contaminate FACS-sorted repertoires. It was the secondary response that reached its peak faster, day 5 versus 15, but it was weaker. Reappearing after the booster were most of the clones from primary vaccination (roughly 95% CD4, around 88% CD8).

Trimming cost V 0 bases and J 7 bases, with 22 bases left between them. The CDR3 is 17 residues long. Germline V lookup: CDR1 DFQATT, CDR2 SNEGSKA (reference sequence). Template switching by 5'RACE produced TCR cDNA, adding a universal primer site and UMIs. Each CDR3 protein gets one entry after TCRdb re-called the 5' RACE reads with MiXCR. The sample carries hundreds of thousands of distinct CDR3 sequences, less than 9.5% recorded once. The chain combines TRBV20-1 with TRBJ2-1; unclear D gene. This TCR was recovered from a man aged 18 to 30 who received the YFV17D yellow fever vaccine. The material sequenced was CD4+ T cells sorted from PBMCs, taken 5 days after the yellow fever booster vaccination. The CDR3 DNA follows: TGCAGTGCTAGAGATCTAAGGGTGAGACTGGGCTCTAATGAGCAGTTCTTC. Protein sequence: CSARDLRVRLGSNEQFF.